Presented here are 5 T cell receptor beta chains from one specimen sequenced in a study of blood T cell repertoires in COVID-19. Assay: immunoSEQ multiplex PCR; the TCRdb copy retains only in-frame clones and omits some. Of about 35,000 clones listed, 80% to 90% are singletons. Material for sequencing was peripheral blood. These TCRs come from a human donor in a cohort sampled during active COVID-19.

The chain uses TRBV30 and TRBJ2-5, with D perhaps TRBD2 (5 bases). Trimming cost V 7 bases and J 7 bases, with 13 bases left between them. Germline V gene data show CDR1 as GTSNPN and CDR2 as SVGIG (reference sequence). This CDR3 contains 11 residues. CDR3 loop: CALLVARTQYF. CDR3 nucleotides: TGTGCCTTACTAGTAGCTCGGACCCAGTACTTC.

The chain uses TRBV6-6 and TRBJ1-5; 10 nucleotides align to TRBD1. CDR1 is MNHNY and CDR2 is SVGAGI in the germline V gene (reference sequence). The CDR3 is 15 amino acids. J was trimmed by 5 bases and V by 4 bases; bases with no gene match: 5. The CDR3 region is CASSFRDRGYQPQHF. The DNA of the CDR3 is TGTGCCAGCAGTTTCCGGGACAGGGGTTATCAGCCCCAGCATTTT.

With respect to this clone: This CDR3 is also generated by other DNA sequences in the sample. The chain employs TRBV30 and TRBJ1-2, with D possibly being TRBD1 (5 bases). The CDR3 is made up of 13 amino acids. Germline CDR1 is GTSNPN and CDR2 is SVGIG (reference sequence). V lost 3 bases and J lost 7, with 15 bases in between. The CDR3 sequence is CAWSPGVGGGYTF. The CDR3 nucleotides read TGTGCCTGGAGCCCGGGGGTGGGGGGTGGCTACACCTTC.

This clone was seen a few times. The chain links TRBV6-5 to TRBJ2-2, with unresolved D. Germline CDR1 is MNHEY and CDR2 is SVGAGI. The CDR3 consists of 12 residues. Trimming cost V 8 bases and J 5 bases, with 9 bases left between them. The CDR3 here is CASGIFTGELFF. The DNA for the CDR3 is TGTGCCAGCGGCATCTTTACCGGGGAGCTGTTTTTT.

J is TRBJ1-2 and V is TRBV7-2; tentative D call: TRBD1 (5 bases). V lost 5 bases to trimming and J lost 8 bases, with 15 bases between them. This CDR3 is 13 amino acids long. Germline CDR1 is SGHTA and CDR2 is FQGNSA. The chain's CDR3 is CASSPIPGGGYTF. DNA for the CDR3: TGTGCCAGCAGCCCTATCCCGGGGGGAGGCTACACCTTC.